These 18 T cell receptor beta chains came from one sample sequenced in a study of beta chain features in type 1 diabetes (dated by TCRdb to between 2017 and 2018). Library construction relied on the immunoSEQ multiplex PCR assay. The entire amount of isolated RNA was reverse transcribed using the High Capacity cDNA Reverse Transcription Kit, so the sequenced TCRB transcripts were expressed ones. The table was pulled from immuneACCESS by TCRdb, which kept in-frame rearrangements only. Such tables lose some clones; where checked, under half of the loss comes from unresolved V genes, and the rest has no known cause. This sample holds 600,000 to 750,000 clones; under 15% were observed only once. The ten largest clonotypes hold 0.095% to 0.15% of the sample. What the research found in general, with its limitations: A moderate but significant shortening of TCRB CDR3 length was observed in type 1 diabetes patients in all four CD4+ subsets.

Antigen specificity for these receptors is unknown. Sequencing used naive CD4+ T cells from blood. Explained via the paper, the cell subset or site label denotes: true naive CD4+ T cells. The receptors were sampled from a man aged 25-45 years with type 1 diabetes.

There are a few counts of this clone. The gene calls are TRBV11-2 and TRBJ2-5, with 10 bases aligning to TRBD2. The V gene end was trimmed by 7 bases and the J gene end by 0 bases; junction bases not matched to a gene: 8. The CDR3 covers 16 residues. From germline, CDR1 is SGHAT and CDR2 FQNNGV. The CDR3 is CASTQERGGHQETQYF. The CDR3, as DNA: TGTGCCAGCACCCAAGAGCGGGGGGGGCACCAAGAGACCCAGTACTTC.

The rearrangement uses TRBV19 and TRBJ1-1, with 8 bases lining up with TRBD1. CDR1 and CDR2 (germline): LNHDA, SQIVND (reference sequence). CDR3 length: 14 amino acids. The junction had 2 bases not matched to a gene; V was cut back by 5 bases and J by 0 bases. In DNA, the CDR3 is TGTGCCAGTAGTGAGGACAGGGTGAACACTGAAGCTTTCTTT. Encoded protein: CASSEDRVNTEAFF.

V usage is TRBV29-1 and J usage is TRBJ2-7; 10 nucleotides match TRBD1. V gave up 6 bases and J gave up 3 bases; unmatched junction bases: 5. Germline-derived CDR1 and CDR2 are SQVTM and ANQGSEA. The CDR3 extends over 13 amino acids. The CDR3 DNA reads as TGCAGCGTCCGACAGGGGGCCCTCTACGAGCAGTACTTC. Translating gives CSVRQGALYEQYF.

This clone was picked up a small number of times. V usage is TRBV25-1 and J usage is TRBJ2-7, with a tentative D call TRBD1 (7 bases). This CDR3 is built from 14 residues. The V and J ends lost 3 bases and 3 bases respectively, with 12 bases between them. CDR1 MGHDK and CDR2 SYGVNS come from the germline V gene. DNA for the CDR3: TGTGCCAGCAGTGACAGGGGGGAAGGCTACGAGCAGTACTTC. It codes for CASSDRGEGYEQYF.

This chain links TRBV14 with TRBJ1-2, with D uncertain. Germline CDR1 SGHDN, CDR2 FVKESK. V lost 6 bases and J lost 5, with 7 bases in between. This CDR3 contains 11 residues. CDR3 in DNA: TGTGCCAGCAGTGGGTGGTATGGCTACACCTTC. Residues: CASSGWYGYTF.

In its sample, this clone was seen a few times. The chain carries TRBV9 and TRBJ2-2, with TRBD2 matching 10 bases. CDR1 is SGDLS, CDR2 YYNGEE, per germline. V trimming: 5 bases; J trimming: 4 bases; junction bases outside the gene matches: 11. The CDR3 totals 17 residues. The CDR3 bases are TGTGCCAGCAGTGCCGGCGGGACTAGCGAAATCACCGGGGAGCTGTTTTTT. This encodes CASSAGGTSEITGELFF. The full variable domain, its missing parts supplied by reference TRBV9 and TRBJ2-2, is DSGVTQTPKHLITATGQRVTLRCSPRSGDLSVYWYQQSLDQGLQFLIQYYNGEERAKGNILERFSAQQFPDLHSELNLSSLELGDSALYFCASSAGGTSEITGELFFGEGSRLTVL.

The table lists this clone with a few counts. J is TRBJ2-2 and V is TRBV9; perhaps D is TRBD1 or TRBD2 (5 bases each). The CDR3 consists of 16 residues. V gave up 4 bases and J gave up 2 bases, with 15 bases separating them. From germline, CDR1 is SGDLS and CDR2 YYNGEE. The CDR3 coding sequence is TGTGCCAGCAGCCCTACCGGGACGGGAAACACCGGGGAGCTGTTTTTT. As protein: CASSPTGTGNTGELFF.

The chain is built from TRBV5-1 and TRBJ2-1; D might be TRBD1 (6 bases). CDR1 and CDR2 from the germline V gene are SGHRS and YFSETQ. CDR3 size: 13 residues. With 4 bases removed from V and 6 bases from J, the gap between germline ends came to 11 bases. This chain's CDR3 is CASSIGQLNEQFF. CDR3 nucleotide sequence: TGCGCCAGCAGCATTGGACAGCTCAATGAGCAGTTCTTC.

This clone was observed a few times. This chain connects TRBV28 to TRBJ2-5, with D possibly TRBD1 on 5 matching bases. CDR3 length: 17 residues. With 5 bases removed from V and 2 bases from J, the gap between germline ends came to 21 bases. CDR1 MDHEN and CDR2 SYDVKM come from the germline V gene. CDR3 sequence (DNA): TGTGCCAGCAGTCCGACAGCAAATAGGGGCCATCAAGAGACCCAGTACTTC. It specifies CASSPTANRGHQETQYF. The full variable domain, with the rest looked up from reference TRBV28 and TRBJ2-5, is DVKVTQSSRYLVKRTGEKVFLECVQDMDHENMFWYRQDPGLGLRLIYFSYDVKMKEKGDIPEGYSVSREKKERFSLILESASTNQTSMYLCASSPTANRGHQETQYFGPGTRLLVL.

The V call is TRBV30, the J call TRBJ2-7, with 7 positions matching TRBD1. The V and J ends lost 1 base and 6 bases, in that order; junction bases with no gene match: 6. The CDR3 is made up of 13 amino acids. The germline CDR1 and CDR2 sequences are GTSNPN and SVGIG (reference sequence). The CDR3 reads CAWSARQGTEQYF. The CDR3 DNA follows: TGTGCCTGGAGTGCCCGACAGGGAACCGAGCAGTACTTC. The complete variable domain, with remaining parts taken from reference TRBV30 and TRBJ2-7, reads SQTIHQWPATLVQPVGSPLSLECTVEGTSNPNLYWYRQAAGRGLQLLFYSVGIGQISSEVPQNLSASRPQDRQFILSSKKLLLSDSGFYLCAWSARQGTEQYFGPGTRLTVT.

This clone was seen a handful of times. The rearrangement joins TRBV5-4 to TRBJ1-6; 7 bases fit TRBD1. In germline, CDR1 is SGHNT, CDR2 YYREEE (reference sequence). The CDR3 consists of 15 residues. V was pared by 4 bases and J by 8 bases, with 9 bases of the junction left unmatched. The CDR3: CASSRDSVGDSPLHF. CDR3 coding DNA: TGTGCCAGCAGCCGGGACAGCGTCGGGGATTCACCCCTCCACTTT.

The chain is built from TRBV7-9 and TRBJ2-2; TRBD1 might be the D (6 bases). Trimming removed 3 bases at V and 5 bases at J, with 10 bases between. Per germline, CDR1 SEHNR and CDR2 FQNEAQ (reference sequence). The CDR3 totals 14 residues. Here the CDR3 reads CASSFGQLTGELFF. CDR3 coding DNA: TGTGCCAGCAGCTTCGGACAGTTAACCGGGGAGCTGTTTTTT.

This clone came up a few times. Different DNA sequences within this sample yield the same CDR3. The J gene is TRBJ2-5, the V gene TRBV18; D not resolved. CDR1 is KGHSH and CDR2 is LQKENI in the germline V gene. The V end lost 6 bases, the J end lost 5 bases, and 7 bases lay between the germline ends. The CDR3 runs 11 residues. The CDR3 nucleotides are TGTGCCAGCTCTCTGCAGGAGACCCAGTACTTC. This codes for CASSLQETQYF.

This chain connects TRBV7-9 to TRBJ1-1; 8 bases are shared with TRBD1. Germline assignment: CDR1 SEHNR and CDR2 FQNEAQ (reference sequence). CDR3 length equals 13 residues. V was clipped by 4 bases and J by 7 bases; unmatched bases: 5. The chain's CDR3 is CASSSGGVDEAFF. CDR3 bases: TGTGCCAGCAGCTCAGGGGGCGTAGATGAAGCTTTCTTT.

CDR3 DNA sequence: TGTGCCAGCTCACCACCGGCGGGTTACGAGCAGTACTTC. Residues: CASSPPAGYEQYF. This chain links TRBV18 with TRBJ2-7, with D possibly being TRBD2 (5 bases). Germline V CDR1 and CDR2: KGHSH, LQKENI. The V end was cut by 0 bases, the J end by 4 bases, with 7 bases between. The CDR3 covers 13 residues.

The rearrangement links TRBV28 to TRBJ2-5; D call uncertain. CDR3 length equals 12 residues. V was pared by 5 bases and J by 2 bases, with 6 bases between. Germline CDR1 MDHEN, CDR2 SYDVKM. CDR3 sequence (DNA): TGTGCCAGCAGTCCACCGCAAGAGACCCAGTACTTC. Translation gives CASSPPQETQYF.

The CDR3 DNA is TGTGCCATCAGACCCTCGACCGGGACAGGGAATGGCTACACCTTC. This sequence encodes CAIRPSTGTGNGYTF. The J gene is TRBJ1-2, the V gene TRBV10-3; 9 bases match TRBD1. The CDR3 spans 15 residues. Germline CDR1 is ENHRY and CDR2 is SYGVKD. J was trimmed by 6 bases and V by 6 bases; bases with no gene match: 11.

V gene TRBV6-1 combines with J gene TRBJ1-1; 7 bases agree with TRBD1. Germline CDR1 MNHNS, CDR2 SASEGT. J lost 4 bases, V lost 3 bases, and 5 bases had no gene match. CDR3 length equals 14 residues. Here the CDR3 reads CASSEEGARTEAFF. CDR3 nucleotides: TGTGCCAGCAGTGAGGAGGGGGCGCGCACTGAAGCTTTCTTT.